This T cell receptor beta chain was found in a study of T-cell reconstitution after alpha-beta-depleted transplantation in children. Remarks on this clonotype: Its antigen is undetermined.

Broader study findings: Approximately two months post-transplant, alpha-beta T cells reportedly originated from several hundred expanded graft clones. At one year after transplant, newly produced T cells mostly accounted for T-cell counts and diversity.

Library preparation (for TCRbeta) was performed with unique molecular identifiers. MiXCR, run by TCRdb on the PCR reads, gives a single entry per CDR3 protein. The sample yields around 200,000 distinct CDR3 sequences, about a tenth seen once. Germline V lookup: CDR1 SQVTM, CDR2 ANQGSEA. The CDR3 covers 13 residues. V gave up 6 bases and J gave up 7 bases, with 17 bases separating them. The specimen was PBMCs, collected before TCRalphabeta/CD19-depleted stem cell transplant. V usage is TRBV29-1 and J usage is TRBJ2-3; maybe TRBD1 (6 bases). The sequence derives from a child in the first two years of life with acute myeloid leukemia, due to receive a stem cell transplant. CDR3 sequence: CSVGASNRNTQYF. CDR3 sequence (DNA): TGCAGCGTGGGGGCCTCGAATAGAAATACGCAGTATTTT.